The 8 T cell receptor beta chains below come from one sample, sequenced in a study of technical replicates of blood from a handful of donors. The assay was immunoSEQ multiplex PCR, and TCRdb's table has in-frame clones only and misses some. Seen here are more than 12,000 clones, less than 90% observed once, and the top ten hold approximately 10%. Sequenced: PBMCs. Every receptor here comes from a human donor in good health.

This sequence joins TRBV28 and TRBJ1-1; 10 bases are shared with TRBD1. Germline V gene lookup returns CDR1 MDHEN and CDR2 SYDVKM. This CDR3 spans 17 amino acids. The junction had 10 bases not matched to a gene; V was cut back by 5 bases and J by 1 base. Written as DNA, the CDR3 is TGTGCCAGCAGTCTCGGGACAGGGGCTGAGGGGAACACTGAAGCTTTCTTT. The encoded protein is CASSLGTGAEGNTEAFF. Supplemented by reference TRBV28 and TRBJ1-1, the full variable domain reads DVKVTQSSRYLVKRTGEKVFLECVQDMDHENMFWYRQDPGLGLRLIYFSYDVKMKEKGDIPEGYSVSREKKERFSLILESASTNQTSMYLCASSLGTGAEGNTEAFFGQGTRLTVV.

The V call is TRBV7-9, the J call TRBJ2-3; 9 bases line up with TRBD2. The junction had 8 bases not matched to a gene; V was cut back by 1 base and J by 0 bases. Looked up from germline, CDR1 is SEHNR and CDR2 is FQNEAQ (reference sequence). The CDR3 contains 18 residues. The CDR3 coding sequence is TGTGCCAGCAGCTTAGGGGTAGCGGGGGAATCTAGCACAGATACGCAGTATTTT. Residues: CASSLGVAGESSTDTQYF.

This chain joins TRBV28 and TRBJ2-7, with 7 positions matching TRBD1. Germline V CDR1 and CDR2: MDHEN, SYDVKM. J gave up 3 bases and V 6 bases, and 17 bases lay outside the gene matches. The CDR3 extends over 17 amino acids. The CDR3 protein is CASRTLEGTEDYYEQYF. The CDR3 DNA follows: TGTGCCAGCAGGACCCTAGAGGGGACAGAAGATTACTACGAGCAGTACTTC.

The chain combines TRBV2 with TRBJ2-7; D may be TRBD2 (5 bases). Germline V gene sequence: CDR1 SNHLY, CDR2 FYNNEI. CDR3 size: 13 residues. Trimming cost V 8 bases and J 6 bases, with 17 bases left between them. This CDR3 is CASGKTLEGEQYF. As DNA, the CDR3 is TGTGCCAGCGGTAAGACCCTAGAGGGCGAGCAGTACTTC.

The CDR3 protein is CASSQTLGLAGRTTYEQYF. The CDR3 DNA is TGTGCCAGCAGCCAGACCTTGGGACTAGCGGGAAGAACGACTTACGAGCAGTACTTC. The chain is built from TRBV4-2 and TRBJ2-7, with TRBD2 identical over 13 bases. Germline CDR1 reads LGHNA; CDR2 reads YNFKEQ. This CDR3 has 19 residues. V lost 3 bases, J lost 4 bases, and 15 bases stayed unmatched.

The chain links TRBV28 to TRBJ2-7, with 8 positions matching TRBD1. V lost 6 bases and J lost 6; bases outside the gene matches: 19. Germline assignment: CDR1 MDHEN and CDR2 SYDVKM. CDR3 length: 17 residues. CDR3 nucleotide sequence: TGTGCCAGCAGCTCCTTGTGGGCCGGGACAGGTTCGTCCGAGCAGTACTTC. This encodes CASSSLWAGTGSSEQYF.

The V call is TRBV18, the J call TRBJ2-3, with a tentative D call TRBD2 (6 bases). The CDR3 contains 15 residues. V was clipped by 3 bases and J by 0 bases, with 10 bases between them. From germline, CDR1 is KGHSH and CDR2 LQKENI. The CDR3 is CASSPPGLSTDTQYF. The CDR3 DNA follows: TGTGCCAGCTCACCCCCGGGACTTAGCACAGATACGCAGTATTTT.

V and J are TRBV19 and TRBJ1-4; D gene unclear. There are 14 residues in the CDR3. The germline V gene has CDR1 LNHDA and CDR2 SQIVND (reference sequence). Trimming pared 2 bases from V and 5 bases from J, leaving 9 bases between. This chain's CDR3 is CASSIPGVNEKLFF. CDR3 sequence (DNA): TGTGCCAGTAGTATACCCGGGGTGAATGAAAAACTGTTTTTT.